This T cell receptor (beta chain) appears in the sequencing data of a study of OX40 agonist ivuxolimab in advanced cancers. Study as a whole: Patients received ivuxolimab, an intravenous treatment, every 2 weeks at 0.01 to 10 mg/kg. Among those treated, three patients had partial responses, one with hepatocellular carcinoma and two with cutaneous melanoma.

A word on this clone: Its cognate antigen is unknown.

Study observations and caveats: Expanded clones were, on average, more numerous among CD8+ T cells than CD4+. At doses 0.1 to 3.0 mg/kg, CD4+ and CD8+ clones expanded.

Assay: immunoSEQ multiplex PCR; the TCRdb copy retains only in-frame clones and omits some. This repertoire shows under 85,000 clones, roughly 88% found once; its top ten account for less than 5%. This TCR was sampled from an adult with an advanced solid tumor such as melanoma, head and neck, liver or kidney cancer. Sample: CD4+ or CD8+ T cells sorted from blood, taken in a trial of the OX40 agonist ivuxolimab.

In nucleotides, the CDR3 is TGTGCCAGCAGAGAGATGGTGGCTTCTGGAAACACCATATATTTT. Encoded protein: CASREMVASGNTIYF. This chain connects TRBV6-1 to TRBJ1-3; D is unclear. Germline lookup yields CDR1 MNHNS and CDR2 SASEGT. Trimming took off 6 bases at V and 1 base at J, with 13 bases between the two ends. This CDR3 is 15 amino acids long.